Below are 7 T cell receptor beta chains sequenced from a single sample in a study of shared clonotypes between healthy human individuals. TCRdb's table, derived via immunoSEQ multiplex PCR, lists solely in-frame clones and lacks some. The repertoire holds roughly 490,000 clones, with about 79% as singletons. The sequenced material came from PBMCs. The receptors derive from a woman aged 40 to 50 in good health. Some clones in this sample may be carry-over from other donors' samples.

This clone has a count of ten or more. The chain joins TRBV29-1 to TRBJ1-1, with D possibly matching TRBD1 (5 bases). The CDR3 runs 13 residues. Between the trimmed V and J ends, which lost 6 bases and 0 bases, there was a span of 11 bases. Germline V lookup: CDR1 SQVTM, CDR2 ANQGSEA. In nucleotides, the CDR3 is TGCAGCGTCTGCTGGGACCTGAACACTGAAGCTTTCTTT. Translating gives CSVCWDLNTEAFF.

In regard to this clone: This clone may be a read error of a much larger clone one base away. This chain's CDR3 is CAWDNGGSNEQFF. Here the CDR3 DNA reads TGTGCCTGGGATAACGGGGGAAGCAATGAGCAGTTCTTC. The rearrangement uses TRBV30 and TRBJ2-1, with D maybe TRBD2 (6 bases). The CDR3 contains 13 residues. V lost 5 bases and J 6 bases, leaving 14 bases between the germline ends. CDR1 is GTSNPN and CDR2 is SVGIG in the germline V gene (reference sequence).

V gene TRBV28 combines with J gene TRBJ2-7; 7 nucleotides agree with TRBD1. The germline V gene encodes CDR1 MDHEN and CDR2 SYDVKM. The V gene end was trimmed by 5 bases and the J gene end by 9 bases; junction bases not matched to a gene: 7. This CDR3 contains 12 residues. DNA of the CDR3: TGTGCCAGCAGTCCTCCCCGGACAGGGCAGTACTTC. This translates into CASSPPRTGQYF. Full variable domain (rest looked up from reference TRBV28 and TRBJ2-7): DVKVTQSSRYLVKRTGEKVFLECVQDMDHENMFWYRQDPGLGLRLIYFSYDVKMKEKGDIPEGYSVSREKKERFSLILESASTNQTSMYLCASSPPRTGQYFGPGTRLTVT.

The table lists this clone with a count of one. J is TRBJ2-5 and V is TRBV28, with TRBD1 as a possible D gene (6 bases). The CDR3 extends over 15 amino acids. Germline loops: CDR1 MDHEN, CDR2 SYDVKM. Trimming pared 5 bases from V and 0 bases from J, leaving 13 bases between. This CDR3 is CASSPRGQYQETQYF. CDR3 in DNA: TGTGCCAGCAGTCCCAGGGGCCAGTACCAAGAGACCCAGTACTTC.

The CDR3 bases are TGTGCCAGCAGCTTATTCCAATCAGGGGATTCATCTGGGGCCAACGTCCTGACTTTC. Protein product: CASSLFQSGDSSGANVLTF. This chain links TRBV13 with TRBJ2-6; TRBD1 is a possible D gene (6 bases). The CDR3 has 19 amino acids. CDR1 is PRHDT and CDR2 is FYEKMQ in the germline V gene (reference sequence). V lost 2 bases, J lost 1 base, and 18 bases lay in between.

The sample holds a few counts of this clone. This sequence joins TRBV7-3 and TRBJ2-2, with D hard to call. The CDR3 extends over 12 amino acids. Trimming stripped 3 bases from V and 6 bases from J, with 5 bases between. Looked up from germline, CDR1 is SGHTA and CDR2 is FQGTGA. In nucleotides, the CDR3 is TGTGCCAGCAGCTTCACCCCCGGGGAGCTGTTTTTT. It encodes CASSFTPGELFF.

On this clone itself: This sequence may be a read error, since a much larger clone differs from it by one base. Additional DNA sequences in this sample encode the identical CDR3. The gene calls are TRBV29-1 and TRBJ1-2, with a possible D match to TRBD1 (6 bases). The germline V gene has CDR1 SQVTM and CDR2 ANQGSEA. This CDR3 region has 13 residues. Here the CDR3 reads CSVEDGQNYGHTF. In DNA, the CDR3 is TGCAGCGTTGAAGACGGACAGAACTATGGCCACACCTTC.